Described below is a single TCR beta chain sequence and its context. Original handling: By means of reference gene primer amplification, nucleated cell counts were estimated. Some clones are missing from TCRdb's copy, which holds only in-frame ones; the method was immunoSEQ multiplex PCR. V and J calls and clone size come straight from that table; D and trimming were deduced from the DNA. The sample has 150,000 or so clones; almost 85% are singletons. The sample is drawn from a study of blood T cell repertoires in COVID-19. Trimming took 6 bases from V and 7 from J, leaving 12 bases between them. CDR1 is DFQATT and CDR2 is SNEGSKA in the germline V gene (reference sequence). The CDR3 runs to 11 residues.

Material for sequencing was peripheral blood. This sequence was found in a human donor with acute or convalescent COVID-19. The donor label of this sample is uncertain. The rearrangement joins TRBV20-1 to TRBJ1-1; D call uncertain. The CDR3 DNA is TGCAGTGCCCCGATGGGCAGTGAAGCTTTCTTT. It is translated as CSAPMGSEAFF.